This T cell receptor (beta chain) was profiled in a study of blood T cells in healthy people across ages. Study-wide results and limits: Across the age range, TCR beta diversity per million T cells fell in a roughly linear way.

Comments on this clonotype: What it binds is unknown.

With a J-beta primer mix and a sample-barcoded 5' primer, a second PCR ran roughly 6 to 12 cycles. Using its own MiXCR run on the 5' RACE reads, TCRdb lists one record per CDR3 protein. The table lists over 600,000 distinct CDR3 sequences, roughly two fifths of them singletons. The V gene's germline CDR1 is MNHEY and CDR2 SVGEGT. The CDR3 consists of 16 residues. Between the trimmed V and J ends, which lost 5 bases and 4 bases, there was a span of 20 bases. Sequencing used blood. The rearrangement joins TRBV6-2 or TRBV6-3 to TRBJ2-5; D uncertain. The TCR comes from a man older than 75 in good health. The CDR3 DNA sequence: TGTGCCAGCAGTGGCCTTGGGATCCCGCCTCGAGAGACCCAGTACTTC. Its protein product is CASSGLGIPPRETQYF.